This T cell receptor (beta chain) emerged from a study of beta chain features in type 1 diabetes. Looking at the study overall: Summed over all samples, the examined sorted cells came to about 110 million. Overall study findings and caveats: For cells with high TCR expression, cDNA sequencing could yield over-representation. A definitive answer on HLA type influencing TCRB rearrangement was not reached here. Moderately but significantly shorter TCRB CDR3s were found in Type 1 diabetes patients in all four CD4+ subsets.

A CD45RO/CCR7/CD25/CD127/CD95/CD27 panel sorted naive, central memory, regulatory and stem cell-like memory CD4+ cells. The CDR3 spans 16 residues. The V gene lost 0 bases and the J gene lost 6 bases, with 18 bases spanning the gap. CDR1 MNHEY and CDR2 SVGAGI come from the germline V gene. This clone was detected a few times. What it binds is unknown. The entirety of the isolated RNA underwent reverse transcription, so expressed TCRB transcripts were sequenced. Sequencing used immunoSEQ multiplex PCR; TCRdb keeps in-frame clones, though not all of them. This repertoire shows 500,000 to 800,000 clones, around 12% found once; its top ten account for around 0.12%.

Sequenced sample: naive CD4+ T cells from blood. The chain uses TRBV6-5 and TRBJ2-7; weak D call: TRBD2 (5 bases). The TCR was taken from a young man with type 1 diabetes. CDR3 DNA: TGTGCCAGCAGTTACTCGACGGGGATCGGATCCCGCGAGCAGTACTTC. Translated, it gives CASSYSTGIGSREQYF.